The entry that follows covers one TCR beta chain sequence. Its antigen is not known. This entry is derived from a study of shared clonotypes between healthy human individuals. Study-wide points: Unshared clonotypes carried lower generation probabilities than those common to all four donors.

The method was immunoSEQ multiplex PCR; TCRdb's version includes in-frame clones alone and lacks a portion of them. The data contain hundreds of thousands of clones, roughly 70% of them singletons. Among the donors, all were Caucasian adults who lived in Nashville, Tennessee. V was clipped by 4 bases and J by 6 bases; unmatched bases: 11. The CDR3 covers 16 residues. Germline V lookup: CDR1 SGHAT, CDR2 FQDESV (reference sequence). The sequencing sample was made of memory CD4+ T cells sorted from blood. The subset: CD45RA-negative fraction. The receptor's source is a woman in her 30s in good health. The chain is built from TRBV11-1 and TRBJ2-3; 9 nucleotides align to TRBD1. The CDR3 nucleotides read TGTGCCAGCAGCTCCCAGCCAACAGGGGGCCCGGATACGCAGTATTTT. Amino acid sequence: CASSSQPTGGPDTQYF.